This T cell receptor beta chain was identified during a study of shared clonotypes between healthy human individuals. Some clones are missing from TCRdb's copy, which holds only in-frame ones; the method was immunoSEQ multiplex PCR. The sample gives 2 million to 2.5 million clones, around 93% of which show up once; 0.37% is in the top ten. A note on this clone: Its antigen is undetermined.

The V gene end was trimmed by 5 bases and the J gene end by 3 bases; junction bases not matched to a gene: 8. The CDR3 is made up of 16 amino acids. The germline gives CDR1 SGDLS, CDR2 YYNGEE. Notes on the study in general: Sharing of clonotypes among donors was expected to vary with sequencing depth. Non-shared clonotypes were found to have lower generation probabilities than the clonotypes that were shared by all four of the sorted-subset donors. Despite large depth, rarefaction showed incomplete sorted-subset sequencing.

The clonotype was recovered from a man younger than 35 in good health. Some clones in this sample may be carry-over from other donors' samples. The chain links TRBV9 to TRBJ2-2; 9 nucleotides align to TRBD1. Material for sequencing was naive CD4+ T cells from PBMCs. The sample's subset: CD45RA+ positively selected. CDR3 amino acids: CASSWFDRGDTGELFF. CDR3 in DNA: TGTGCCAGCAGTTGGTTTGACAGGGGGGACACCGGGGAGCTGTTTTTT.